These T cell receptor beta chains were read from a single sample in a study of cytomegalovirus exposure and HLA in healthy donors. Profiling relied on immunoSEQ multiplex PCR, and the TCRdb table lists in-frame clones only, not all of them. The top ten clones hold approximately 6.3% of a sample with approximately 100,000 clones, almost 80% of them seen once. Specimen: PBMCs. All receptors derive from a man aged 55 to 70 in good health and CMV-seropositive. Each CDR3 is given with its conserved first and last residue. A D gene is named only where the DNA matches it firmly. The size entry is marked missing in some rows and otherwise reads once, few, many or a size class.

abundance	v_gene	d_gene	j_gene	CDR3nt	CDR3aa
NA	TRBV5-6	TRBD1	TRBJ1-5	TGTGCCAGCAGCTCGATCAGGGGGATTGGCAATCAGCCCCAGCATTTT	CASSSIRGIGNQPQHF
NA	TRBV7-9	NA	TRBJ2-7	TGTGCCAGCGAGGGGGGGAAGTACGAGCAGTACTTC	CASEGGKYEQYF
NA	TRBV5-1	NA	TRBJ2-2	TGCGCCAGCAGCTTGGGACAGGCGACGAACACCGGGGAGCTGTTTTTT	CASSLGQATNTGELFF
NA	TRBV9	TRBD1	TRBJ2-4	TGTGCCAGCAGCGTAGCTCGACAGGGCTGGGCCAAAAACATTCAGTACTTC	CASSVARQGWAKNIQYF
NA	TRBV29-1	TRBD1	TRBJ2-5	TGCAGCGTTACAGGGGGCAAGGTGGAGACCCAGTACTTC	CSVTGGKVETQYF
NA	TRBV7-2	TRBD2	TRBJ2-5	TGTGCCAGCAGTCAAGCGGGACCCGGGAGAGAGACCCAGTACTTC	CASSQAGPGRETQYF
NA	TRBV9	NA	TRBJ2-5	TGTGCCAGCAGCGTAGCTGGACAGCAAGAGACCCAGTACTTC	CASSVAGQQETQYF
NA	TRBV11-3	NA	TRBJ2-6	TGTGCCAGCAGCTTAGGGGCCATTGGGGCCAACGTCCTGACTTTC	CASSLGAIGANVLTF
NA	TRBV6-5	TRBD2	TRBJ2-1	TGTGCCAGCAGTTACGCAGTTAGCGGGGGCAATGAGCAGTTCTTC	CASSYAVSGGNEQFF
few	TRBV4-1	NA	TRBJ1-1	TGCGCCAGCAGCCAACCAAACACCCCGAACACTGAAGCTTTCTTT	CASSQPNTPNTEAFF
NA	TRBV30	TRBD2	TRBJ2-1	TGTGCCTGGAGTGTACTGGCGGGGGGGCGACTACACAATGAGCAGTTCTTC	CAWSVLAGGRLHNEQFF
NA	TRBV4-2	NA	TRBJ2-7	TGTGCCAGCAGCCAATCGCGCCTGGGGAGCTCCTACGAGCAGTACTTC	CASSQSRLGSSYEQYF
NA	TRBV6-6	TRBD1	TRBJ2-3	TGTGCCAGCAAAGGGACAGACCGGCCAGATACGCAGTATTTT	CASKGTDRPDTQYF
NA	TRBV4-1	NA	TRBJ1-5	TGCGCCAGCAGCCAAGATCTGGCCGTACGCAATCAGCCCCAGCATTTT	CASSQDLAVRNQPQHF
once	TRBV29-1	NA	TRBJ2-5	TGCAGCGCTTTACAGCAGGTGGGGCGAGAGACCCAGTACTTC	CSALQQVGRETQYF
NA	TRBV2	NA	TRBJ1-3	TGTGCCAGCAGTTCCTTCTCCTCTGGAAACACCATATATTTT	CASSSFSSGNTIYF
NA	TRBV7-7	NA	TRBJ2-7	TGTGCCAGCAGGAGGACTGGGCGCCTTTCCTACGAGCAGTACTTC	CASRRTGRLSYEQYF
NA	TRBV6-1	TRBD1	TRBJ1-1	TGTGCCAGCAGTGAATGGGCAGGGGGGATGAACACTGAAGCTTTCTTT	CASSEWAGGMNTEAFF
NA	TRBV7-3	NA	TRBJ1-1	TGTGCCAGCAGCTTAAGGGCAGGGAACACTGAAGCTTTCTTT	CASSLRAGNTEAFF
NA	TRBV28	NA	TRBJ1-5	TGTGCCAGCAGTTCCTACAAAGCGGGACAAGGCAATCAGCCCCAGCATTTT	CASSSYKAGQGNQPQHF
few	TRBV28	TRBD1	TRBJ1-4	TGTGCCACCCGACAGGGGGACCGCCCTAATGAAAAACTGTTTTTT	CATRQGDRPNEKLFF
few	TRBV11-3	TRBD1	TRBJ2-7	TGTGCCAGCAGCCTAACCCCGGGACAGGGGTCCTCCTACGAGCAGTACTTC	CASSLTPGQGSSYEQYF
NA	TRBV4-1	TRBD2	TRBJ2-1	TGCGCCAGCAGCCAAGACGATCTGGGGGGGGGTGGACCCTACAATGAGCAGTTCTTC	CASSQDDLGGGGPYNEQFF
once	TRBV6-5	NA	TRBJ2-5	TGTGCCAGCAGTTGGGCTGTCCAAGAGACCCAGTACTTC	CASSWAVQETQYF
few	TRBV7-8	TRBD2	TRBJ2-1	TGTGCCAGCAGCTCAAGGTTGGTAGCGGGGTATAATGAGCAGTTCTTC	CASSSRLVAGYNEQFF
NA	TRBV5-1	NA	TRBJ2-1	TGCGCCAGCAGCTTCGACACTTACAATGAGCAGTTCTTC	CASSFDTYNEQFF
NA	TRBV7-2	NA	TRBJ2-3	TGTGCCAGCAGCTTAGCAGGGGTCCGCACAGATACGCAGTATTTT	CASSLAGVRTDTQYF
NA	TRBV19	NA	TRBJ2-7	TGTGCCAGTAGTGGCAGGGATGTCGAGCAGTACTTC	CASSGRDVEQYF
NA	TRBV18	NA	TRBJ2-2	TGTGCCAGCTCAAGGAGAGGAGGGACCCGGGTTGGGGACACCGGGGAGCTGTTTTTT	CASSRRGGTRVGDTGELFF
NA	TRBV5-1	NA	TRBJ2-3	TGCGCCAGCAGCTTGGCCAGGGGATCAGATACGCAGTATTTT	CASSLARGSDTQYF
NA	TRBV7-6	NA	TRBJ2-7	TGTGCCAGCAGCTTAGGACCGTCGGGGAACTCCTACGAGCAGTACTTC	CASSLGPSGNSYEQYF
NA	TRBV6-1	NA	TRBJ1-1	TGTGCCAGCAGTGAAATGGGCAGGGGACGACGGATGAACACTGAAGCTTTCTTT	CASSEMGRGRRMNTEAFF
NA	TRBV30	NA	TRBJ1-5	TGTGCCTGGAGTGTACGGGGGCAGCCCCAGCATTTT	CAWSVRGQPQHF